Detailed here is one T cell receptor (beta chain). Reverse transcription of about 0.45 to 1 ug RNA used random hexamers. By means of immunoSEQ multiplex PCR, TCR beta CDR3 spanning 54 Vbeta and 13 Jbeta underwent amplification. TCRdb processed the immunoSEQ multiplex PCR reads anew with MiXCR; each CDR3 protein has one entry. Of some 63,000 distinct CDR3 sequences listed, about 94% are singletons. In blood CD8+ and CD4+ T cells, TCR beta underwent sequencing. The sample comes from a study of CD8 T cells in Susac syndrome. In germline, CDR1 is ENHRY, CDR2 SYGVKD. V lost 6 bases to trimming and J lost 12 bases, with 20 bases between them. The CDR3 contains 13 residues.

The TCR sequence derives from a human donor with multiple sclerosis. The genes are TRBV10-3 and TRBJ1-2; D ambiguous. The sequenced material came from CD8+ T cells from PBMCs. DNA of the CDR3: TGTGCCATCAGGACCAAGTCCCCCCTCCGGCACACCTTC. Translating it yields CAIRTKSPLRHTF.